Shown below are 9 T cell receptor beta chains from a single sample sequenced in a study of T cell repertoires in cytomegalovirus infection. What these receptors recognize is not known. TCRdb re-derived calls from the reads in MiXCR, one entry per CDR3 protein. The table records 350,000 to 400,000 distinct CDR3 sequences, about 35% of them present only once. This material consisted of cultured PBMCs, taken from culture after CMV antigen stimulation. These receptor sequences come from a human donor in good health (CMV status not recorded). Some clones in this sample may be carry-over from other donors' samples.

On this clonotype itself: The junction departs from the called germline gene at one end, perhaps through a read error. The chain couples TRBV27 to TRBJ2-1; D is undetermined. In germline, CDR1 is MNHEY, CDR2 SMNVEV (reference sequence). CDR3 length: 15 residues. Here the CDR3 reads CASSLYFGSHNEQFF. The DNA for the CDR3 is TGTGCCAGCAGTTTATACTTCGGCTCCCACAATGAGCAGTTCTTC.

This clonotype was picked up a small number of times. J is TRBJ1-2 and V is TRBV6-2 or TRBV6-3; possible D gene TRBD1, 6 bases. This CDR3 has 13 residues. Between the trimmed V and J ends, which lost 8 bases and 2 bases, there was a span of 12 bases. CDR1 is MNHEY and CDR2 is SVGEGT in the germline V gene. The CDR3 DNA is TGTGCCAGCGCACAGGGATGGAACTATGGCTACACCTTC. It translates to CASAQGWNYGYTF.

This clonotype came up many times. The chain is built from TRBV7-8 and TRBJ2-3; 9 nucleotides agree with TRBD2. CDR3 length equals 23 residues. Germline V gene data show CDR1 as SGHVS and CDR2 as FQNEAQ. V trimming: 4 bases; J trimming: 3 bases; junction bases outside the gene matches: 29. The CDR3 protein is CASSSYPGEGSGRTRETTDTQYF. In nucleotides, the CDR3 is TGTGCCAGCAGCTCCTACCCAGGGGAAGGTAGCGGGAGAACACGGGAGACTACAGATACGCAGTATTTT.

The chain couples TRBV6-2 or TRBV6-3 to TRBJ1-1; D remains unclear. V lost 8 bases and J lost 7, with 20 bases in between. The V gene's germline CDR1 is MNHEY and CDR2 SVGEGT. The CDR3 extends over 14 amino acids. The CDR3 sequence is CASGVGSRGGEAFF. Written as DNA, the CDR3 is TGTGCCAGCGGGGTGGGCTCTCGAGGAGGTGAAGCTTTCTTT.

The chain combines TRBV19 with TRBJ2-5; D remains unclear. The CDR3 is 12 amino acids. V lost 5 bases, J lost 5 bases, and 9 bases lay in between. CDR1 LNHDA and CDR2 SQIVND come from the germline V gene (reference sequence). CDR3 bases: TGTGCCAGTAGTCCGGATGCGGAGACCCAGTACTTC. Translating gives CASSPDAETQYF.

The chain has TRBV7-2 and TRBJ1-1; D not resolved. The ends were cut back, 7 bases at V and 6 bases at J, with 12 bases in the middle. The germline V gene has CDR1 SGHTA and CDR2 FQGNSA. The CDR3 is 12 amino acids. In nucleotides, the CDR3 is TGTGCCAGCACCCTGTCCAGGTCTGAAGCTTTCTTT. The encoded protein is CASTLSRSEAFF.

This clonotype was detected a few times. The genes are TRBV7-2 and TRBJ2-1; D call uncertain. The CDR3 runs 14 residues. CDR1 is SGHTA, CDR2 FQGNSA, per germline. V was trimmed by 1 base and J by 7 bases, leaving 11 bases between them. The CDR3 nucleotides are TGTGCCAGCAGCTTAGAGGTTAGCAGGAATGAGCAGTTCTTC. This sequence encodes CASSLEVSRNEQFF.

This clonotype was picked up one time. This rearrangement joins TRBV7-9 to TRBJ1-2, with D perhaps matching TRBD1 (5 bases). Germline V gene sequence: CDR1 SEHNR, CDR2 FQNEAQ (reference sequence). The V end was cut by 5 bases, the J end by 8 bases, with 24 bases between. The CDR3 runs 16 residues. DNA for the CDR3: TGTGCCAGCAGCCGAGGTGCATCGGGGGGTTGGAGCGGCTACACCTTC. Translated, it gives CASSRGASGGWSGYTF.

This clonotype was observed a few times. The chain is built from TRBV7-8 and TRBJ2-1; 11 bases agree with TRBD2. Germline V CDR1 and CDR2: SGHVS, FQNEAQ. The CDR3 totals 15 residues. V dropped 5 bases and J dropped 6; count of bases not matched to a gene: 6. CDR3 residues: CASSVSGRARNEQFF. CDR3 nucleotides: TGTGCCAGCAGCGTTAGCGGGAGGGCACGCAATGAGCAGTTCTTC.